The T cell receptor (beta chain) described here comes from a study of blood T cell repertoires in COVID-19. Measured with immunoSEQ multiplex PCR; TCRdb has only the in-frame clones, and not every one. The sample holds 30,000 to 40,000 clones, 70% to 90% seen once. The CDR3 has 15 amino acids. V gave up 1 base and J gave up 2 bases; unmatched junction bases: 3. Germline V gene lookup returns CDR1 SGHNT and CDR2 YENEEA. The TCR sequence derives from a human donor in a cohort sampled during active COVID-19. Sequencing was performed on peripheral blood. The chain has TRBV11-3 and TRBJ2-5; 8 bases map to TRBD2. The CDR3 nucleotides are TGTGCCAGCAGCTTAGCGGGAGGGCCTCAAGAGACCCAGTACTTC. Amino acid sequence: CASSLAGGPQETQYF. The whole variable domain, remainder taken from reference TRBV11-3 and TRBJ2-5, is EAGVVQSPRYKIIEKKQPVAFWCNPISGHNTLYWYLQNLGQGPELLIRYENEEAVDDSQLPKDRFSAERLKGVDSTLKIQPAELGDSAVYLCASSLAGGPQETQYFGPGTRLLVL.